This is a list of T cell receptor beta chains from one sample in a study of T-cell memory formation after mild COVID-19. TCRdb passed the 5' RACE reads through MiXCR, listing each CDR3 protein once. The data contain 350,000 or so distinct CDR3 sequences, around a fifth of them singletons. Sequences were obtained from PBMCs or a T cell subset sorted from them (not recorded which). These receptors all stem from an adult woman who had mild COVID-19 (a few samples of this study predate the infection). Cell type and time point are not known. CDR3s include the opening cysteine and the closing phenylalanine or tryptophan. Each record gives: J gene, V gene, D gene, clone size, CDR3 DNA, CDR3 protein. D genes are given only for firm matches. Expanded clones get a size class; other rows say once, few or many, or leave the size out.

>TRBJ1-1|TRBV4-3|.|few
TGCGCCAGCAGCCAAGATAGAACGGGCTACACTGAAGCTTTCTTT
CASSQDRTGYTEAFF
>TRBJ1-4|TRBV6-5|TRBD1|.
TGTGCCAGCAGTCAGGACAGGGGTGTTGAAAAACTGTTTTTT
CASSQDRGVEKLFF
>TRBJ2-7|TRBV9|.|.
TGTGCCAGCAGCCTAAGCCCTAGCAGTACCTACGAGCAGTACTTC
CASSLSPSSTYEQYF
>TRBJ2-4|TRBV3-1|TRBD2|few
TGTGCCAGCAGCCCCCAGCGGGAGCTAGCCAAAAACATTCAGTACTTC
CASSPQRELAKNIQYF
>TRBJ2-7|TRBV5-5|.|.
TGTGCCAGCAGCTTGTTCCCAGGGTTGGACGAGCAGTACTTC
CASSLFPGLDEQYF
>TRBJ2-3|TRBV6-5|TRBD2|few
TGTGCCACCGGAACTAGCGGGGATCATGCAGTTACGCAGTATTTT
CATGTSGDHAVTQYF
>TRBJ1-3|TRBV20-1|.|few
TGCAGTGCCAGATTTGGCTCTGGAAACACCATATATTTT
CSARFGSGNTIYF
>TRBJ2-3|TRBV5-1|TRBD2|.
TGCGCCAGCAGCTTGGGGGACCCGGGGGGTCCAGATACGCAGTATTTT
CASSLGDPGGPDTQYF
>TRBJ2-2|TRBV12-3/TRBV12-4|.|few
TGTGCCAGCCGTCCCTCGGGATATAACACCGGGGAGCTGTTTTTT
CASRPSGYNTGELFF
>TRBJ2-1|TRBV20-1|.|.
TGCAGTGCTAGAGAACGACCGGGTTCCTCCTACAATGAGCAGTTCTTC
CSARERPGSSYNEQFF
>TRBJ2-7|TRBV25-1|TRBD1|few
TGTGCCAGCAGTGTTCCGGGACAGGGCTACGAGCAGTACTTC
CASSVPGQGYEQYF
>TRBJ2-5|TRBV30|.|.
TGTGCCTGGAGTAGAGCCCAAGAGACCCAGTACTTC
CAWSRAQETQYF